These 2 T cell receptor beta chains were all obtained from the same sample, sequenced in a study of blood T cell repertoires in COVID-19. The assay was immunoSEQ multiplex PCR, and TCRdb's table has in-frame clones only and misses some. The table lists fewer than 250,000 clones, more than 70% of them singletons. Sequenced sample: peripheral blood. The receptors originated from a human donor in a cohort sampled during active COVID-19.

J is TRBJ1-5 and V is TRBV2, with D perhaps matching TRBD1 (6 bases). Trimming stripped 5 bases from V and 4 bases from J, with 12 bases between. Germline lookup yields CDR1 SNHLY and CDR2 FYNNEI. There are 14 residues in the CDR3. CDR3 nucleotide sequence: TGTGCCAGCAGTACAGGGTTAAGGAATCAGCCCCAGCATTTT. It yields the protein CASSTGLRNQPQHF.

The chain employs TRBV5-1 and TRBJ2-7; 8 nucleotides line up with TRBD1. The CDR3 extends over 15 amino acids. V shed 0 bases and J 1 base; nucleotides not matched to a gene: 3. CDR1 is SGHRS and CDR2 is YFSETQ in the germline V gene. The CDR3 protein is CASSLEQGDSYEQYF. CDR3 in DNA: TGCGCCAGCAGCTTGGAACAGGGGGATTCCTACGAGCAGTACTTC. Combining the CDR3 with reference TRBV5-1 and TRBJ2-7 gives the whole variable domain KAGVTQTPRYLIKTRGQQVTLSCSPISGHRSVSWYQQTPGQGLQFLFEYFSETQRNKGNFPGRFSGRQFSNSRSEMNVSTLELGDSALYLCASSLEQGDSYEQYFGPGTRLTVT.